The clone carrying this TCR beta chain was recorded at least ten times. The antigen is not known. From the germline J gene comes the end of the CDR3, since the read stops 3 residues before it. TCRdb keeps only in-frame clones here, not all; method: immunoSEQ multiplex PCR. The sample contains approximately 30,000 clones, none of them singletons. This sample was taken from a study of T cell clonality in common variable immunodeficiency. The V and J ends lost 3 bases and 4 bases respectively, with 10 bases between them. The CDR3 has 14 residues. Germline CDR1 SNHLY, CDR2 FYNNEI. Most patients and controls had Caucasian heritage. Study results and limitations: T cell subpopulation sequencing would be needed to explain CVID clonality.

The rearrangement joins TRBV2 to TRBJ1-5; no definite D call. What was sequenced was peripheral blood mononuclear cells. This sequence originates from a person between 18 and 69 years old in good health. The sequenced part of the CDR3 DNA is TGTGCCAGCAGTGAGCTTCAACAGAATCAGCCC. This codes for CASSELQQNQP. The entire CDR3 reads CASSELQQNQPQHF.